Listed here are 18 T cell receptor beta chains from one sample, sequenced in a study of shared clonotypes between healthy human individuals. Profiling relied on immunoSEQ multiplex PCR, and the TCRdb table lists in-frame clones only, not all of them. The sample carries 760,000 or so clones, about 96% recorded once. Selected positively for CCR7 and CD45RO-negative, naive CD8 cells excluded terminally differentiated effector memory CD45RA+ cells. Source material: naive CD8+ T cells sorted from blood. The receptors were gathered from a man younger than 45 in good health.

This rearrangement joins TRBV7-9 to TRBJ2-5; D perhaps matches TRBD2 (6 bases). Germline loops: CDR1 SEHNR, CDR2 FQNEAQ (reference sequence). Trimming pared 8 bases from V and 5 bases from J, leaving 15 bases between. The CDR3 is 13 amino acids. CDR3 in amino acids: CASGRGREETQYF. DNA for the CDR3: TGTGCCAGCGGCCGGGGCCGGGAGGAGACCCAGTACTTC.

V and J are TRBV5-1 and TRBJ2-7, with 8 bases lining up with TRBD2. The CDR3 spans 14 residues. V dropped 4 bases and J dropped 4; count of bases not matched to a gene: 7. The V gene's germline CDR1 is SGHRS and CDR2 YFSETQ. The CDR3 region is CASSMSGGLYEQYF. CDR3 sequence (DNA): TGCGCCAGCAGCATGTCGGGAGGGCTGTACGAGCAGTACTTC.

This clone was seen a single time. This chain links TRBV7-9 with TRBJ2-1, with D maybe TRBD1 (6 bases). The germline CDR1 and CDR2 sequences are SEHNR and FQNEAQ (reference sequence). The V end was cut by 11 bases, the J end by 3 bases, with 20 bases between. The CDR3 is 15 amino acids. The CDR3 DNA follows: TGTGCCGACGAGTTGGGGGCTCAAGGCTACAATGAGCAGTTCTTC. Encoded protein: CADELGAQGYNEQFF.

The rearrangement links TRBV11-2 to TRBJ2-1; D might be TRBD2 (9 bases). Trimming removed 0 bases at V and 0 bases at J, with 21 bases between. This CDR3 has 20 amino acids. Germline V gene sequence: CDR1 SGHAT, CDR2 FQNNGV. The CDR3 loop reads CASSLDGTSRGPVSYNEQFF. CDR3 bases: TGTGCCAGCAGCTTAGACGGGACTAGCAGGGGGCCAGTCTCCTACAATGAGCAGTTCTTC.

The chain couples TRBV5-5 to TRBJ2-1; the D is unclear. The germline CDR1 and CDR2 sequences are SGHKS and YYEKEE (reference sequence). This CDR3 region has 15 residues. With 0 bases removed from V and 6 bases from J, the gap between germline ends came to 13 bases. The CDR3 coding sequence is TGTGCCAGCAGCTTGGCCATGGCAGTTCCCAATGAGCAGTTCTTC. This codes for CASSLAMAVPNEQFF.

This chain uses TRBV14 with TRBJ2-2; D remains unclear. The ends were cut back, 1 base at V and 2 bases at J, with 2 bases in the middle. This CDR3 has 13 amino acids. The germline V gene encodes CDR1 SGHDN and CDR2 FVKESK. CDR3 DNA: TGTGCCAGCAGCCAAGTTAACACCGGGGAGCTGTTTTTT. It translates to CASSQVNTGELFF.

The V gene is TRBV21-1, the J gene TRBJ2-1. TRBV21-1 is noted as a pseudogene. The CDR3 totals 14 residues. The CDR3 DNA is TGTGCCAGCAGCAATCCGGGCGTCTACAATGAGCAGTTCTTC. Amino acids: CASSNPGVYNEQFF.

The chain uses TRBV7-9 and TRBJ2-3; tentatively, D is TRBD2 (5 bases). This CDR3 has 16 amino acids. Germline CDR1 SEHNR, CDR2 FQNEAQ (reference sequence). V gave up 5 bases and J gave up 4 bases, with 19 bases separating them. This CDR3 is CASSDGGTIGADTQYF. CDR3 DNA: TGTGCCAGCAGCGACGGAGGTACAATCGGCGCAGATACGCAGTATTTT. Drawing the rest from reference TRBV7-9 and TRBJ2-3, the complete variable domain is DTGVSQNPRHKITKRGQNVTFRCDPISEHNRLYWYRQTLGQGPEFLTYFQNEAQLEKSRLLSDRFSAERPKGSFSTLEIQRTEQGDSAMYLCASSDGGTIGADTQYFGPGTRLTVL.

Written as DNA, the CDR3 is TGTGCCAGCAGCGTACAGGGAGAGCTGAACACCGGGGAGCTGTTTTTT. Encoded protein: CASSVQGELNTGELFF. The V gene is TRBV11-2, the J gene TRBJ2-2; possible D gene TRBD1, 6 bases. Trimming removed 5 bases at V and 1 base at J, with 14 bases between. Germline lookup yields CDR1 SGHAT and CDR2 FQNNGV. The CDR3 length is 16 residues.

This chain uses TRBV29-1 with TRBJ2-2; 7 bases align to TRBD1. Germline CDR1 SQVTM, CDR2 ANQGSEA. This CDR3 is 13 amino acids long. The junction had 0 bases not matched to a gene; V was cut back by 2 bases and J by 3 bases. DNA of the CDR3: TGCAGCGTTGAAACAGGGGACACCGGGGAGCTGTTTTTT. Translation gives CSVETGDTGELFF.

The gene calls are TRBV12-5 and TRBJ2-5; TRBD1 is a possible D gene (6 bases). This CDR3 spans 16 amino acids. The germline CDR1 and CDR2 sequences are LGHNT and FRNRAP. Trimming left V 6 bases short and J 1 base short, with 18 bases between. Written as DNA, the CDR3 is TGTGCTAGTGGCCCTCCCCGGGACAACCTCCAAGAGACCCAGTACTTC. It translates to CASGPPRDNLQETQYF.

The chain carries TRBV30 and TRBJ1-2, with 7 positions matching TRBD1. V lost 0 bases to trimming and J lost 6 bases; unmatched junction nucleotides: 13. This CDR3 has 16 amino acids. Germline-derived CDR1 and CDR2 are GTSNPN and SVGIG (reference sequence). CDR3 protein: CAWSVPIGTVGDGYTF. CDR3 in DNA: TGTGCCTGGAGTGTCCCGATCGGGACAGTGGGGGATGGCTACACCTTC.

This rearrangement joins TRBV11-1 to TRBJ2-1; 11 bases line up with TRBD2. This CDR3 is built from 18 residues. Losses at the gene ends were 5 bases for V and 2 bases for J; bases not matched to a gene: 11. Germline V CDR1 and CDR2: SGHAT, FQDESV (reference sequence). The CDR3 sequence is CASSPSKGTSGPYNEQFF. Written as DNA, the CDR3 is TGTGCCAGCAGCCCTAGTAAAGGGACTAGCGGTCCCTACAATGAGCAGTTCTTC.

V is TRBV9 and J is TRBJ2-5; TRBD2 aligns across 11 bases. V lost 1 base, J lost 4 bases, and 3 bases stayed unmatched. Germline V gives CDR1 SGDLS, CDR2 YYNGEE. The CDR3 extends over 15 amino acids. The CDR3 here is CASSVTSGSGETQYF. CDR3 DNA: TGTGCCAGCAGCGTAACTAGCGGGAGTGGAGAGACCCAGTACTTC.

The chain couples TRBV5-1 to TRBJ2-7; TRBD1 matches 7 bases. The germline V gene has CDR1 SGHRS and CDR2 YFSETQ. The CDR3 extends over 13 amino acids. J gave up 2 bases and V 4 bases, and 3 bases lay outside the gene matches. The CDR3 is CASSTGETYEQYF. The CDR3 DNA sequence: TGCGCCAGCAGCACAGGGGAAACCTACGAGCAGTACTTC. The full variable domain, rest sourced from reference TRBV5-1 and TRBJ2-7, is KAGVTQTPRYLIKTRGQQVTLSCSPISGHRSVSWYQQTPGQGLQFLFEYFSETQRNKGNFPGRFSGRQFSNSRSEMNVSTLELGDSALYLCASSTGETYEQYFGPGTRLTVT.

The chain employs TRBV9 and TRBJ2-4, with D perhaps TRBD2 (6 bases). V lost 0 bases to trimming and J lost 8 bases, with 12 bases between them. This CDR3 contains 14 residues. Germline CDR1 is SGDLS and CDR2 is YYNGEE. The CDR3 DNA is TGTGCCAGCAGCGTAGAAGGGGAGGATTACATTCAGTACTTC. The encoded protein is CASSVEGEDYIQYF.

Worth noting for this clone: A junction boundary mismatches the germline segment, possibly from a read error. The chain uses TRBV6-1 and TRBJ2-7; D gene ambiguous. Germline V CDR1 and CDR2: MNHNS, SASEGT. This CDR3 comprises 10 residues. The DNA for the CDR3 is TGTGCCAGCAGTGAAGTGCCAAGCATCTTC. It yields the protein CASSEVPSIF.

J is TRBJ2-7 and V is TRBV7-3; no firm D call. This CDR3 region has 13 residues. The germline gives CDR1 SGHTA, CDR2 FQGTGA. Trimming took 5 bases from V and 0 from J, leaving 8 bases between them. CDR3 in DNA: TGTGCCAGCAGCCCGACACACTCCTACGAGCAGTACTTC. This translates into CASSPTHSYEQYF. The full variable domain, its missing parts supplied by reference TRBV7-3 and TRBJ2-7, is GAGVSQTPSNKVTEKGKYVELRCDPISGHTALYWYRQSLGQGPEFLIYFQGTGAADDSGLPNDRFFAVRPEGSVSTLKIQRTERGDSAVYLCASSPTHSYEQYFGPGTRLTVT.